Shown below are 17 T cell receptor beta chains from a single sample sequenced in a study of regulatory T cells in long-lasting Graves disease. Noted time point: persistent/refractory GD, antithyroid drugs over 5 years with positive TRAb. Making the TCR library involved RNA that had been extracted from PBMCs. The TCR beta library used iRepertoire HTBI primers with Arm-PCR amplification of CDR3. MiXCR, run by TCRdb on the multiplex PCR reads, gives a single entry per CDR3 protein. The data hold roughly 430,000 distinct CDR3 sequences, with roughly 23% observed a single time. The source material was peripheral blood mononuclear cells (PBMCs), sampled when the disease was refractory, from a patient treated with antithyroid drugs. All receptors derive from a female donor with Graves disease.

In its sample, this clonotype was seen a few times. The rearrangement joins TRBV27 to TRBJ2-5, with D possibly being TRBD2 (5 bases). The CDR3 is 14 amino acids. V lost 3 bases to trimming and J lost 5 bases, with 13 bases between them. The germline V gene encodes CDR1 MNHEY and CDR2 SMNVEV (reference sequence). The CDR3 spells CASSFSERGETQYF. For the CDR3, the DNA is TGTGCCAGCAGTTTTTCCGAGAGAGGGGAGACCCAGTACTTC.

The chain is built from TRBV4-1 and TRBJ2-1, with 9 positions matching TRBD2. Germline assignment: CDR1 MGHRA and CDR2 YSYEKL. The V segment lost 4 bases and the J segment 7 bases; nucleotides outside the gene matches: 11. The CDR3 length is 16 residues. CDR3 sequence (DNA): TGCGCCAGCAGCCGCCTCGGACTAGCGAAATGGAATGAGCAGTTCTTC. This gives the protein CASSRLGLAKWNEQFF.

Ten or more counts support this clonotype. The CDR3 loop is CASQYQRAGNEKLFF. The CDR3 coding sequence is TGTGCCAGTCAGTATCAGAGGGCTGGTAATGAAAAACTGTTTTTT. J is TRBJ1-4 and V is TRBV28; D ambiguous. The CDR3 extends over 15 amino acids. The V end lost 9 bases, the J end lost 4 bases, and 18 bases lay between the germline ends. CDR1 MDHEN and CDR2 SYDVKM come from the germline V gene.

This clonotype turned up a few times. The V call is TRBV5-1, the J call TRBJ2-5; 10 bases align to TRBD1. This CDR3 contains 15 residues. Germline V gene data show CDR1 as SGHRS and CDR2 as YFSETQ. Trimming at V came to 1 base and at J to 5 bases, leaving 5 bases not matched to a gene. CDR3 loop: CASSLTTGGRETQYF. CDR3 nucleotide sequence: TGCGCCAGCAGCTTGACGACAGGGGGCCGGGAGACCCAGTACTTC.

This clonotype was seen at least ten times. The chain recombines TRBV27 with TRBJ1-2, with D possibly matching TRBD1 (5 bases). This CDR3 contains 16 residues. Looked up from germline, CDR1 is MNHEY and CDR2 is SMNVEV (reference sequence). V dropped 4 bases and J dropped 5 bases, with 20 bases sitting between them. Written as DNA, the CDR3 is TGTGCCAGCAGTTCTGGACAACATTTTGGGATATATGGCTACACCTTC. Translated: CASSSGQHFGIYGYTF.

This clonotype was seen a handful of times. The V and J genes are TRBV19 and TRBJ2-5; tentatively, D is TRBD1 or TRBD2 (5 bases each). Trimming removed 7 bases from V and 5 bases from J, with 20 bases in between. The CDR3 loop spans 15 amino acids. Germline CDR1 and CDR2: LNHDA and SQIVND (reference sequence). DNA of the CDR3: TGTGCCAGTACCCCGACCGGGGCTCCTGGGGAGACCCAGTACTTC. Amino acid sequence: CASTPTGAPGETQYF.

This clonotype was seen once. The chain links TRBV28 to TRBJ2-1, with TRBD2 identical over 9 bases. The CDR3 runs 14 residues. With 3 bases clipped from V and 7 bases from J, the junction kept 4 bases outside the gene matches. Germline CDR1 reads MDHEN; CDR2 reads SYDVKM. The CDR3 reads CASSFSGSWNEQFF. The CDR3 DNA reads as TGTGCCAGCAGTTTTAGCGGGAGCTGGAATGAGCAGTTCTTC.

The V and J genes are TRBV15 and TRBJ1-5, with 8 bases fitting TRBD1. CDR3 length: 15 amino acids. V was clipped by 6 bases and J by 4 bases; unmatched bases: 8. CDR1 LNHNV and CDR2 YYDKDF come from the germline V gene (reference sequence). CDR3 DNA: TGTGCCACCAGGATGGACAGGGATTGGAATCAGCCCCAGCATTTT. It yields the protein CATRMDRDWNQPQHF.

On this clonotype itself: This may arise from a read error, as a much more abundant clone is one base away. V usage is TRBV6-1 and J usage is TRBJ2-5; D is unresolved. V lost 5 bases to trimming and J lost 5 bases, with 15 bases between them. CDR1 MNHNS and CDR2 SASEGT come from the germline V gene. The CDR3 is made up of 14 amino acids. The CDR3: CASSHDTGRETQYF. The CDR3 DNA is TGTGCCAGCAGTCATGACACCGGAAGGGAGACCCAGTACTTC.

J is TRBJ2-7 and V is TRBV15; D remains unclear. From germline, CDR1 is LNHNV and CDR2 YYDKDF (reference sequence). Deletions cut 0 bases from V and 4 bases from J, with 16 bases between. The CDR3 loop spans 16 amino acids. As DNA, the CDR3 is TGTGCCACCAGCAGAGAGAAAGGGCCTATGCGGTACGAGCAGTACTTC. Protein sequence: CATSREKGPMRYEQYF.

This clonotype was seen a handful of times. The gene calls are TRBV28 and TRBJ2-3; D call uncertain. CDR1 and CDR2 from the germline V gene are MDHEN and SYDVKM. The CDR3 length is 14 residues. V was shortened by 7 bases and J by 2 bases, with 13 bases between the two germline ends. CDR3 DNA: TGTGCCAGCACCCTCGGTGCTCTCACAGATACGCAGTATTTT. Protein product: CASTLGALTDTQYF.

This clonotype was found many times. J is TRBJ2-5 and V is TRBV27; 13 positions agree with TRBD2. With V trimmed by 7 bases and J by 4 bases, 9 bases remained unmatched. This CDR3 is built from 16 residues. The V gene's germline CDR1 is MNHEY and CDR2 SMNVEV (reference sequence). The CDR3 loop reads CASTRSGTSGTETQYF. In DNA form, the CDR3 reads TGTGCCAGCACCCGTTCCGGGACTAGCGGGACAGAGACCCAGTACTTC.

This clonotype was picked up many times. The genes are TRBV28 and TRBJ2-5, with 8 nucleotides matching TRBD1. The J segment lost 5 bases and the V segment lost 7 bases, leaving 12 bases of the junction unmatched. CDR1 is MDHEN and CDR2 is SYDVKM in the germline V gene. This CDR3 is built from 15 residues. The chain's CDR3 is CASMTSGTGGETQYF. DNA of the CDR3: TGTGCCAGCATGACTTCCGGGACAGGCGGCGAGACCCAGTACTTC.

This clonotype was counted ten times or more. Written as DNA, the CDR3 is TGTGCCACCAGTGACCCCCGGGACCAGGGAAAGGCCTACGAGCAGTACTTC. It translates to CATSDPRDQGKAYEQYF. The chain links TRBV24-1 to TRBJ2-7, with D perhaps given as TRBD1 or TRBD2 (5 bases each). Deletions cut 4 bases from V and 2 bases from J, with 20 bases between. The CDR3 is made up of 17 amino acids. Germline V CDR1 and CDR2: KGHDR, SFDVKD.

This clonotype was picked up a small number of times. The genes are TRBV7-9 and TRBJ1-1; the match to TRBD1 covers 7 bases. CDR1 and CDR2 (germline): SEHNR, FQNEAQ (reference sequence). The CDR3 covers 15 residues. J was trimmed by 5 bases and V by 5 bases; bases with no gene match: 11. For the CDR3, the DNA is TGTGCCAGCAGCACCCGGACAGGTGGTCGGACTGAAGCTTTCTTT. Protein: CASSTRTGGRTEAFF.

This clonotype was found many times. For the CDR3, the DNA is TGCAGTGCTTACGACAGTGCCTATAGCAATCAGCCCCAGCATTTT. Encoded protein: CSAYDSAYSNQPQHF. This chain links TRBV20-1 with TRBJ1-5, with D possibly being TRBD1 (5 bases). Germline V lookup: CDR1 DFQATT, CDR2 SNEGSKA (reference sequence). The CDR3 spans 15 residues. V lost 5 bases and J 0 bases, leaving 14 bases between the germline ends.

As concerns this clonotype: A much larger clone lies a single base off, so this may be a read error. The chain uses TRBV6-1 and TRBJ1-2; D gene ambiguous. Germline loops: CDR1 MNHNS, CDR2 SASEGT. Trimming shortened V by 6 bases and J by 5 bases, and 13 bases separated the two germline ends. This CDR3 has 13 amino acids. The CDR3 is CASRAPEGYGYTF. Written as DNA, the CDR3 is TGTGCCAGCAGGGCACCCGAAGGGTATGGCTACACCTTC.